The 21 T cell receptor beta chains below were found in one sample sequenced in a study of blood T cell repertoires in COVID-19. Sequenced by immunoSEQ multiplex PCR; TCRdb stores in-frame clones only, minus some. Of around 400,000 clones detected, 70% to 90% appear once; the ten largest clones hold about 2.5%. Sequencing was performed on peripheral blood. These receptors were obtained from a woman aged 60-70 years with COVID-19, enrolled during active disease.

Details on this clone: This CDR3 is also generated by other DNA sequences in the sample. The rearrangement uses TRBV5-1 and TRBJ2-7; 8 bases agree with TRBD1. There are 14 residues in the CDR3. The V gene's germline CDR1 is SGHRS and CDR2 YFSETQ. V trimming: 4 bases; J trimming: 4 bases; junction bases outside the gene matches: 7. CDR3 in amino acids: CASSLGGQGYEQYF. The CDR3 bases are TGCGCCAGCAGCCTCGGAGGACAGGGATACGAGCAGTACTTC.

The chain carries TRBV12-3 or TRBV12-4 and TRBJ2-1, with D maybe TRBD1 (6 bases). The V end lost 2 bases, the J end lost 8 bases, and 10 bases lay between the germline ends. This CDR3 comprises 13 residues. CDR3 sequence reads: CASSLRGIDEQFF. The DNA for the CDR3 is TGTGCCAGCAGTTTAAGGGGGATCGATGAGCAGTTCTTC.

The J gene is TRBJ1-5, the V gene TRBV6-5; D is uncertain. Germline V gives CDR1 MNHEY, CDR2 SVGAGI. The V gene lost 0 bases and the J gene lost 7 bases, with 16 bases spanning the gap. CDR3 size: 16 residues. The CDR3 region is CASSYSGSASGQPQHF. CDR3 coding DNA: TGTGCCAGCAGTTACTCCGGCAGCGCCTCGGGACAGCCCCAGCATTTT.

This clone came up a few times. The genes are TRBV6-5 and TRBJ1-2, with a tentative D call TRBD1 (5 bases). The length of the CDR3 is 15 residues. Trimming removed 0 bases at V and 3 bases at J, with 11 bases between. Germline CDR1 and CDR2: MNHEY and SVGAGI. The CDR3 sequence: CASSYSNTGDYGYTF. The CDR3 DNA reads TGTGCCAGCAGTTACTCGAATACGGGGGACTATGGCTACACCTTC.

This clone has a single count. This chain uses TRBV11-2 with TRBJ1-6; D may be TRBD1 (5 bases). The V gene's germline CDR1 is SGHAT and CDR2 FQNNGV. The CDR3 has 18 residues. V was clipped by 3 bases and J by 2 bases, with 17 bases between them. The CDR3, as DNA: TGTGCCAGCAGCTTCCGTTCCGGTACGGGGGCCTATAATTCACCCCTCCACTTT. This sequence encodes CASSFRSGTGAYNSPLHF.

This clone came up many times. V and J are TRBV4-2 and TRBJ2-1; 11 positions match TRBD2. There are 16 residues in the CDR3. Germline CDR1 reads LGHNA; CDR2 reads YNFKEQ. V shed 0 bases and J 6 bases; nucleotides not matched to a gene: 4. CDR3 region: CASSQETSGGLNEQFF. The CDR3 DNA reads TGTGCCAGCAGCCAAGAAACTAGCGGGGGCCTCAATGAGCAGTTCTTC.

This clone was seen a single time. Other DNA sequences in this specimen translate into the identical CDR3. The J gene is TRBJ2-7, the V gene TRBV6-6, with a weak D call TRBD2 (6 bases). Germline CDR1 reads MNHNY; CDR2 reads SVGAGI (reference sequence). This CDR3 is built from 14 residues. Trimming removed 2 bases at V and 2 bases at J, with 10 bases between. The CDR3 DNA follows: TGTGCCAGCAGTTACGGGACTGGTACCTACGAGCAGTACTTC. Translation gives CASSYGTGTYEQYF.

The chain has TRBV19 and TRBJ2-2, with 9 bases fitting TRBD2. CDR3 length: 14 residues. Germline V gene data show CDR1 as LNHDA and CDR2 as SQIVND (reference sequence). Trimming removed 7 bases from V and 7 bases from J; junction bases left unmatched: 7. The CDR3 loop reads CASTSSSGNGELFF. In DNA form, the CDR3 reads TGTGCCAGTACGTCATCTAGCGGGAACGGGGAGCTGTTTTTT.

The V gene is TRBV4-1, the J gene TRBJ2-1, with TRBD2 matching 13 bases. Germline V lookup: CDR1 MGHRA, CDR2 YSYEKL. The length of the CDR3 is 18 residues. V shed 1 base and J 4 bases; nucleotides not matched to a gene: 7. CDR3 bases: TGCGCCAGCAGCCAAGTAAGGGGACTAGCGGGAACTTACAATGAGCAGTTCTTC. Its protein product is CASSQVRGLAGTYNEQFF.

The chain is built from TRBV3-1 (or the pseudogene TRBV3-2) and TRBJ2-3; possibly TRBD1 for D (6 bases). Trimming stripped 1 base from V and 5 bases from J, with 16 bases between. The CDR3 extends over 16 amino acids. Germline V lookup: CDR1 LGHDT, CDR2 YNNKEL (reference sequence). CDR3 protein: CASSQAGATVGDTQYF. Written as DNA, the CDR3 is TGTGCCAGCAGCCAAGCAGGGGCGACCGTGGGAGATACGCAGTATTTT.

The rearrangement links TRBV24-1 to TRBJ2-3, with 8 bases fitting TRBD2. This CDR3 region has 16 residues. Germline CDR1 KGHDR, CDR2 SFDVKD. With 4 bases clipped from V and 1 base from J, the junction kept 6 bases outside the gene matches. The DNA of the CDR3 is TGTGCCACCAGTGACGAAGCGGGGGCTGGCACAGATACGCAGTATTTT. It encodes CATSDEAGAGTDTQYF.

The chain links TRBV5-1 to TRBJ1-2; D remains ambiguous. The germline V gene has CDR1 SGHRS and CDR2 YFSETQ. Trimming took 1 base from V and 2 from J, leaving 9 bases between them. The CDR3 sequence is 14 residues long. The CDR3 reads CASSLTSPNYGYTF. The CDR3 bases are TGCGCCAGCAGCTTGACATCTCCCAACTATGGCTACACCTTC. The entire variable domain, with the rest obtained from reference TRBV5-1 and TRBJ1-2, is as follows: KAGVTQTPRYLIKTRGQQVTLSCSPISGHRSVSWYQQTPGQGLQFLFEYFSETQRNKGNFPGRFSGRQFSNSRSEMNVSTLELGDSALYLCASSLTSPNYGYTFGSGTRLTVV.

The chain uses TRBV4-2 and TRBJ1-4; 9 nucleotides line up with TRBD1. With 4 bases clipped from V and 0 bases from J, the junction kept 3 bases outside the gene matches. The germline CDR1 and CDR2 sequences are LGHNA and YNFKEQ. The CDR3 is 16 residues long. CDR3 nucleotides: TGTGCCAGCAGCCGAGGACAGGGGACAACTAATGAAAAACTGTTTTTT. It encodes CASSRGQGTTNEKLFF.

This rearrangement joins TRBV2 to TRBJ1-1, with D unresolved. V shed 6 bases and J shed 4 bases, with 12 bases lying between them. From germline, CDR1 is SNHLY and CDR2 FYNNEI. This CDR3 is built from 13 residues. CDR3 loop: CASSGERITEAFF. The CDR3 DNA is TGTGCCAGCAGCGGGGAACGGATCACTGAAGCTTTCTTT.

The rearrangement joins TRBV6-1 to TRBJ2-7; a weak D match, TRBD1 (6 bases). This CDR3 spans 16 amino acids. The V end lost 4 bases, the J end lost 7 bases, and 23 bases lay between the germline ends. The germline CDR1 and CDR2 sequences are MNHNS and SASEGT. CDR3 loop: CASSGDRQAPTREQYF. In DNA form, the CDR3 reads TGTGCCAGCAGTGGGGATCGACAGGCCCCCACTCGGGAGCAGTACTTC.

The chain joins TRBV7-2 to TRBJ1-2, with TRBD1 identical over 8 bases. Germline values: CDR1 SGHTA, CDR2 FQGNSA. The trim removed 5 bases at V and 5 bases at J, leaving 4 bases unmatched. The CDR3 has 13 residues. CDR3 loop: CASSRTGRYGYTF. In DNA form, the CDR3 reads TGTGCCAGCAGCCGGACAGGGAGATATGGCTACACCTTC. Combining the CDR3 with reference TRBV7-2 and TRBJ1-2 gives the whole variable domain GAGVSQSPSNKVTEKGKDVELRCDPISGHTALYWYRQSLGQGLEFLIYFQGNSAPDKSGLPSDRFSAERTGGSVSTLTIQRTQQEDSAVYLCASSRTGRYGYTFGSGTRLTVV.

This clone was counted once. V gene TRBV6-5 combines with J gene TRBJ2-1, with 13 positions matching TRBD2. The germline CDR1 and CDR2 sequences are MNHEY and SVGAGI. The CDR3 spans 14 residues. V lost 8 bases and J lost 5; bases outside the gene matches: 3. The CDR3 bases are TGTGCCAGCGCACTAGCGGGGGGGCACAATGAGCAGTTCTTC. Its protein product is CASALAGGHNEQFF.

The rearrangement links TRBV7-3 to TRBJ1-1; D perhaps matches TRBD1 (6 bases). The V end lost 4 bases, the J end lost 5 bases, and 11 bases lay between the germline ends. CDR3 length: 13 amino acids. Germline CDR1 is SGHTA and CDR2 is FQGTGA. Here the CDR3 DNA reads TGTGCCAGCAGCTCACCAGGGGCTACTGAAGCTTTCTTT. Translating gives CASSSPGATEAFF.

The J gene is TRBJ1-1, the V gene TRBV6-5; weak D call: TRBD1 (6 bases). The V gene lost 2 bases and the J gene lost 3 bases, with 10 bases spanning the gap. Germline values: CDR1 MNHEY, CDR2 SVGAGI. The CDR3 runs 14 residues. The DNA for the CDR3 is TGTGCCAGCAGTTACGAGGGGGGGGACACTGAAGCTTTCTTT. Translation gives CASSYEGGDTEAFF.

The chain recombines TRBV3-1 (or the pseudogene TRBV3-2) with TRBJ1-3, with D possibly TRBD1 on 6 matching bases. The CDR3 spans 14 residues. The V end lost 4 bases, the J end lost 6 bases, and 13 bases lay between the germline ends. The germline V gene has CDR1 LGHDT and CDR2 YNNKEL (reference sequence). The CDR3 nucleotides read TGTGCCAGCAGCCCACGTGGGGGCGTAAACACCATATATTTT. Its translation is CASSPRGGVNTIYF.

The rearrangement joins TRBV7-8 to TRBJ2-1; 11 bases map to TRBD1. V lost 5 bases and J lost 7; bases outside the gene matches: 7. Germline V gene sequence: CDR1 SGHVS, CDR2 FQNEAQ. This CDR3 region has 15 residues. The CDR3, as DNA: TGTGCCAGCAGCCGGAGGGGGGACAGGGGGAATGAGCAGTTCTTC. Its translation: CASSRRGDRGNEQFF.